This TCR beta chain was recovered during a study of cytomegalovirus exposure and HLA in healthy donors. Both 60 Vbeta primers and 13 Jbeta primers went into the PCR. Assay used: immunoSEQ multiplex PCR; TCRdb lists only in-frame clones, some missing. The table records 95,000 to 110,000 clones, approximately 78% of them present only once. This clone was seen a few times. This CDR3 is 15 amino acids long. Per germline, CDR1 SEHNR and CDR2 FQNEAQ (reference sequence). V was clipped by 5 bases and J by 5 bases; unmatched bases: 7. This chain links TRBV7-9 with TRBJ2-3; TRBD1 agrees at 10 bases. The material sequenced was PBMCs. This receptor was obtained from a woman aged 40 to 49 in good health and CMV-seronegative. The CDR3 sequence: CASSIRDRGKDTQYF. Written as DNA, the CDR3 is TGTGCCAGCAGCATTAGGGACAGGGGAAAAGATACGCAGTATTTT.